The text below deals with one T cell receptor beta chain. This clone's antigen is unknown. Base qualities are not provided; no much larger clone lies one nucleotide away. RNA was extracted using the RNeasy kit, and roughly 0.45 to 1 ug of the RNA was reverse transcribed with random hexamers. The immunoSEQ multiplex PCR assay, which covers 54 Vbeta and 13 Jbeta segments, was used to amplify TCR beta CDR3 regions. Bias from PCR amplification was corrected by using a synthetic template baseline for primer optimization and for computational correction. As for the authors' bioinformatics: Reads were assigned to V, D and J genes according to IMGT and analyzed in immunoSEQ Analyzer, with only productive sequences retained. To calculate clonality, Shannon entropy was normalized by log2 of the number of productive unique sequences and then subtracted from one. For each patient and control, public and private clones were evaluated among the 100 most prevalent clones. Clones were defined as Susac-specific when absent from the healthy and MS cohorts, from 1,000 to 1,100 published viral clones and from other ImmuneACCESS disease sequences. TCRdb's own reprocessing of the public reads used fastp at Q25 and MiXCR and kept productive beta chains. Every CDR3 protein is listed once, alongside the most common genes and DNA of its rows. TCRdb assigned the V and J calls; the authors' analysis was not used. In all, the sample holds around 200,000 distinct CDR3 sequences, and around 95% of those were seen once. Of the sample, approximately 0.094% is held by the ten largest clones.

Peripheral blood CD8+ and CD4+ T cells from healthy donors, Susac syndrome patients and multiple sclerosis patients were profiled using high-throughput TCR beta sequencing. Healthy donors were age- and sex-matched controls. Bulk CD8+ and CD4+ T cells were purified by magnetic negative isolation, whereas CD8+ TEMRA cells were enriched by FACS. Blood was drawn into EDTA tubes, processed within 24 hours, and PBMCs were isolated by density gradient centrifugation. PBMCs intended for TCR sequencing were frozen in liquid nitrogen and were later thawed in a 37 degrees C water bath. A purity of at least 90% was achieved for sorted or isolated CD4+, CD8+ and CD8+ TEMRA cells. V drops 6 bases and J drops 2 bases, leaving 12 bases in between. The germline V gene provides CDR1 MNHNS and CDR2 SASEGT. The cysteine opens and the phenylalanine closes a CDR3 of 14 amino acids. Only the CDR3 portion is preserved as DNA: 42 bases, with reading frame beginning at the first base.

This sample was included in a study of CD8 T cells in Susac syndrome (dated by TCRdb to between 2018 and 2020). Regarding the complete study: The study used repertoire sequencing to test whether antigen drove CD8+ T cell activation and differentiation in Susac syndrome. Overall study results and their limits: The study acknowledged that relatively few individuals were included in the TCR sequencing and HLA analysis.

This receptor was taken from a human donor in good health. Recombination linked TRBV6-1 to TRBJ2-3; the D gene is perhaps TRBD2, on 6 matching bases. The sequenced sample was CD4+ T cells from PBMCs. The sequence in DNA is TGTGCCAGCAGGAAGCGGGCGATCACAGATACGCAGTATTTT. Translation gives CASRKRAITDTQYF.